Listed here are 21 T cell receptor beta chains from one sample, sequenced in a study of shared clonotypes between healthy human individuals. Sequenced by immunoSEQ multiplex PCR; TCRdb stores in-frame clones only, minus some. The table includes roughly 700,000 clones, 80% to 95% detected once. Input material: memory CD8+ T cells from PBMCs. Subset meaning: CD45RO+ cells pooled with CCR7-negative TemRA cells. Receptors originate from a man younger than 35 in good health. Some clones in this sample may be carry-over from other donors' samples.

In this sample, this clone turned up once. The rearrangement links TRBV5-1 to TRBJ2-2; 7 bases map to TRBD2. The CDR3 totals 17 residues. With 4 bases clipped from V and 0 bases from J, the junction kept 9 bases outside the gene matches. The germline V gene encodes CDR1 SGHRS and CDR2 YFSETQ. The CDR3 here is CASSPYRAGTNTGELFF. The CDR3 DNA sequence: TGCGCCAGCAGCCCGTACCGAGCGGGAACGAACACCGGGGAGCTGTTTTTT.

V and J are TRBV15 and TRBJ1-6; 8 bases are a match to TRBD1. Trimming took 2 bases from V and 8 from J; bases not matched to a gene: 8. Germline V gives CDR1 LNHNV, CDR2 YYDKDF (reference sequence). The CDR3 contains 16 residues. CDR3 in DNA: TGTGCCACCAGCAGATACTCCGGACAGGGATATTCACCCCTCCACTTT. Protein: CATSRYSGQGYSPLHF.

This chain links TRBV10-3 with TRBJ2-1, with D hard to call. Germline V gives CDR1 ENHRY, CDR2 SYGVKD. V was clipped by 10 bases and J by 5 bases, with 15 bases between them. CDR3 length: 13 residues. The CDR3 loop is CASNDPDDNEQFF. In nucleotides, the CDR3 is TGTGCCAGCAACGATCCGGACGACAATGAGCAGTTCTTC.

A note on this clone: Other DNA variants within this sample encode the same CDR3. V gene TRBV28 combines with J gene TRBJ1-5; D is undetermined. Germline CDR1 MDHEN, CDR2 SYDVKM. The CDR3 extends over 13 amino acids. The germline V and J ends were trimmed by 5 bases and 1 base, with 6 bases remaining between them. The CDR3 is CASSLQSNQPQHF. DNA for the CDR3: TGTGCCAGCAGTCTGCAAAGCAATCAGCCCCAGCATTTT.

Written as DNA, the CDR3 is TGTGCCAGTAGTATCCAGGACAGGGGGCTTTCTGGCTACACCTTC. This translates into CASSIQDRGLSGYTF. The chain uses TRBV19 and TRBJ1-2; 11 bases match TRBD1. CDR3 length: 15 residues. V trimming: 3 bases; J trimming: 7 bases; junction bases outside the gene matches: 7. Germline V gives CDR1 LNHDA, CDR2 SQIVND (reference sequence).

V gene TRBV7-9 combines with J gene TRBJ2-3, with 7 bases that match TRBD1. The trim removed 4 bases at V and 0 bases at J, leaving 7 bases unmatched. Per germline, CDR1 SEHNR and CDR2 FQNEAQ (reference sequence). The CDR3 sequence is 16 residues long. The DNA of the CDR3 is TGTGCCAGCAGCTGGCCGGGACAGAGAAGCACAGATACGCAGTATTTT. It codes for CASSWPGQRSTDTQYF.

The V gene is TRBV2, the J gene TRBJ2-5; D is ambiguous. With 6 bases removed from V and 2 bases from J, the gap between germline ends came to 19 bases. CDR1 SNHLY and CDR2 FYNNEI come from the germline V gene. The CDR3 length is 16 residues. This chain's CDR3 is CASSAAKLIAQETQYF. The CDR3 nucleotides are TGTGCCAGCAGCGCGGCAAAACTGATTGCTCAAGAGACCCAGTACTTC. The entire variable domain, with the rest obtained from reference TRBV2 and TRBJ2-5, is as follows: EPEVTQTPSHQVTQMGQEVILRCVPISNHLYFYWYRQILGQKVEFLVSFYNNEISEKSEIFDDQFSVERPDGSNFTLKIRSTKLEDSAMYFCASSAAKLIAQETQYFGPGTRLLVL.

J is TRBJ2-1 and V is TRBV13, with TRBD1 matching over 8 bases. The V gene's germline CDR1 is PRHDT and CDR2 FYEKMQ (reference sequence). The CDR3 has 16 residues. J lost 5 bases, V lost 5 bases, and 11 bases had no gene match. CDR3 in amino acids: CASSPGTGLLNNEQFF. In nucleotides, the CDR3 is TGTGCCAGCAGCCCCGGGACAGGCCTCTTGAACAATGAGCAGTTCTTC.

The rearrangement joins TRBV28 to TRBJ1-3; 7 bases are a match to TRBD1. The CDR3 has 14 amino acids. Germline lookup yields CDR1 MDHEN and CDR2 SYDVKM. V gave up 6 bases and J gave up 0 bases; unmatched junction bases: 2. The DNA for the CDR3 is TGTGCCAGCAGCCGGGACAGCTCTGGAAACACCATATATTTT. Its translation: CASSRDSSGNTIYF.

V gene TRBV5-4 combines with J gene TRBJ2-4, with 9 positions matching TRBD1. Germline CDR1 is SGHNT and CDR2 is YYREEE (reference sequence). V lost 0 bases, J lost 1 base, and 5 bases stayed unmatched. The CDR3 totals 17 residues. CDR3 sequence (DNA): TGTGCCAGCAGCTTGGACAGGGGGCCCCTCGCCAAAAACATTCAGTACTTC. The encoded protein is CASSLDRGPLAKNIQYF.

The chain has TRBV7-3 and TRBJ2-6; D ambiguous. Germline loops: CDR1 SGHTA, CDR2 FQGTGA. The ends were cut back, 1 base at V and 2 bases at J, with 6 bases in the middle. This CDR3 comprises 15 residues. As DNA, the CDR3 is TGTGCCAGCAGCTTAAGTGGGGCTGGGGCCAACGTCCTGACTTTC. Its protein product is CASSLSGAGANVLTF. Using reference TRBV7-3 and TRBJ2-6 for the parts outside the CDR3, the full variable domain is GAGVSQTPSNKVTEKGKYVELRCDPISGHTALYWYRQSLGQGPEFLIYFQGTGAADDSGLPNDRFFAVRPEGSVSTLKIQRTERGDSAVYLCASSLSGAGANVLTFGAGSRLTVL.

The chain recombines TRBV27 with TRBJ2-3, with D uncertain. This CDR3 comprises 15 residues. Germline CDR1 reads MNHEY; CDR2 reads SMNVEV (reference sequence). V lost 3 bases to trimming and J lost 6 bases, with 16 bases between them. The CDR3 coding sequence is TGTGCCAGCAGTTTTGGGCCCGGACCTCGCGATACGCAGTATTTT. Amino acids: CASSFGPGPRDTQYF.

The genes are TRBV7-8 and TRBJ2-2, with D hard to call. Germline assignment: CDR1 SGHVS and CDR2 FQNEAQ. V shed 4 bases and J shed 2 bases, with 8 bases lying between them. This CDR3 spans 14 amino acids. This CDR3 is CASSSTSNTGELFF. The CDR3 nucleotides read TGTGCCAGCAGCTCCACAAGTAACACCGGGGAGCTGTTTTTT.

The J gene is TRBJ1-5, the V gene TRBV6-5, with unresolved D. The CDR3 totals 13 residues. V was clipped by 7 bases and J by 6 bases, with 13 bases between them. In germline, CDR1 is MNHEY, CDR2 SVGAGI. For the CDR3, the DNA is TGTGCCAGCACCCTAACCCCCGGTCAGCCCCAGCATTTT. Amino acids: CASTLTPGQPQHF.

This clone was counted a few times. Written as DNA, the CDR3 is TGTGCCAGTAGTACCTCCCCGAACACTGAAGCTTTCTTT. Translation: CASSTSPNTEAFF. The chain joins TRBV19 to TRBJ1-1; D gene unclear. The V gene's germline CDR1 is LNHDA and CDR2 SQIVND (reference sequence). Trimming removed 4 bases from V and 1 base from J, with 7 bases in between. The CDR3 consists of 13 residues. The full variable domain, completed using reference TRBV19 and TRBJ1-1, is DGGITQSPKYLFRKEGQNVTLSCEQNLNHDAMYWYRQDPGQGLRLIYYSQIVNDFQKGDIAEGYSVSREKKESFPLTVTSAQKNPTAFYLCASSTSPNTEAFFGQGTRLTVV.

This clone occurred a few times. The chain employs TRBV15 and TRBJ2-3; TRBD2 is a possible D gene (5 bases). The germline V and J ends were trimmed by 0 bases and 12 bases, with 10 bases remaining between them. This CDR3 region has 12 residues. CDR1 LNHNV and CDR2 YYDKDF come from the germline V gene (reference sequence). For the CDR3, the DNA is TGTGCCACCAGCAGAGAGGCTAGCTCACAGTATTTT. Amino acids: CATSREASSQYF.

This sequence joins TRBV6-4 and TRBJ1-4; D not certain. This CDR3 is built from 16 residues. Germline CDR1 is MRHNA and CDR2 is SNTAGT. The V gene lost 7 bases and the J gene lost 3 bases, with 18 bases spanning the gap. The CDR3 nucleotides read TGTGCCAGCAAGAGGACGGCCGATCGATCTAATGAAAAACTGTTTTTT. It yields the protein CASKRTADRSNEKLFF.

V is TRBV6-1 and J is TRBJ2-5, with 12 bases aligning to TRBD2. Per the germline V gene, CDR1 is MNHNS and CDR2 is SASEGT. This CDR3 contains 16 residues. Unmatched junction bases numbered 5, after V lost 4 bases and J lost 2 bases. CDR3 bases: TGTGCCAGCAGTGGGTTAACTAGCGGGAGGCAAGAGACCCAGTACTTC. It encodes CASSGLTSGRQETQYF.

The chain carries TRBV6-6 and TRBJ2-3; D remains ambiguous. Germline CDR1 and CDR2: MNHNY and SVGAGI (reference sequence). The CDR3 is made up of 12 amino acids. The V end lost 2 bases, the J end lost 8 bases, and 8 bases lay between the germline ends. Here the CDR3 reads CASSYGPGTQYF. DNA for the CDR3: TGTGCCAGCAGTTACGGCCCGGGTACGCAGTATTTT.

This clone has more than one count but fewer than ten. The J gene is TRBJ1-1, the V gene TRBV19; D is possibly TRBD1 (6 bases). Trimming left V 6 bases short and J 5 bases short, with 13 bases between. The germline CDR1 and CDR2 sequences are LNHDA and SQIVND (reference sequence). The CDR3 is made up of 13 amino acids. The CDR3 sequence: CASSLAQGTEAFF. CDR3 bases: TGTGCCAGTAGCCTGGCTCAGGGGACTGAAGCTTTCTTT.

This clone has only a few counts. The chain employs TRBV28 and TRBJ1-1, with unresolved D. The germline V and J ends were trimmed by 3 bases and 10 bases, with 9 bases remaining between them. There are 11 residues in the CDR3. Germline V gene lookup returns CDR1 MDHEN and CDR2 SYDVKM. The CDR3 loop reads CASSFSDGAFF. In DNA, the CDR3 is TGTGCCAGCAGTTTTAGTGACGGAGCTTTCTTT.